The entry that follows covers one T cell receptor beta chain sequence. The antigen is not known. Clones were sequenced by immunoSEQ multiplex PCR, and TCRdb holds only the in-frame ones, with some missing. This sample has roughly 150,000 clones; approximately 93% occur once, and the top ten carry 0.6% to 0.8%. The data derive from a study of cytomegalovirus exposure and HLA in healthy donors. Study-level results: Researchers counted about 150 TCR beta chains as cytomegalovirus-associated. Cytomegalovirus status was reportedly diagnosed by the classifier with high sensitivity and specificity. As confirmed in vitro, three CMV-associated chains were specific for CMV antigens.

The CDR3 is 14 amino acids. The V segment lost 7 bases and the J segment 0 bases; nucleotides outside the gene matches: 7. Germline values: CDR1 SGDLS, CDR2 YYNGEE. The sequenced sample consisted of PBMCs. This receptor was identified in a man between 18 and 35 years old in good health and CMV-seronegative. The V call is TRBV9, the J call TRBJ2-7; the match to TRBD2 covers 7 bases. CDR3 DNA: TGTGCCAGCCAGCTAGCGGAGAGCTCCTACGAGCAGTACGTC. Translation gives CASQLAESSYEQYV.